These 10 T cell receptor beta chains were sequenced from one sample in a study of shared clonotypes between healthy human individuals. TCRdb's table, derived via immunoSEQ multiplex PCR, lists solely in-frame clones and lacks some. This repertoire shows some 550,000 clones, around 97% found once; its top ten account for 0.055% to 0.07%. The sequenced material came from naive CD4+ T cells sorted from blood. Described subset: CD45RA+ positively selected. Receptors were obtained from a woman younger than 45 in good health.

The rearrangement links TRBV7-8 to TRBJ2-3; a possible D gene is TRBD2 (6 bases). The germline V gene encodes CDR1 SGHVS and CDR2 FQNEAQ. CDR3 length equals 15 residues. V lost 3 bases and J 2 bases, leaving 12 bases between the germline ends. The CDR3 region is CASSFPLALTDTQYF. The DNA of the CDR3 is TGTGCCAGCAGCTTCCCTCTAGCGCTCACAGATACGCAGTATTTT.

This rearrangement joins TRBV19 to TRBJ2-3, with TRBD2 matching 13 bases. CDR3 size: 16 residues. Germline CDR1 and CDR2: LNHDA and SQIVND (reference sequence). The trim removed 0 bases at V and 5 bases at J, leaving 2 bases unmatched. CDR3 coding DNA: TGTGCCAGTAGTATAGAGCGACTAGCGGGAGGAGATACGCAGTATTTT. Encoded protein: CASSIERLAGGDTQYF.

CDR3 sequence (DNA): TGTGCCAGCAGCCAAGCCGGGGGAAATGAGCAGTTCTTC. Its translation is CASSQAGGNEQFF. This chain uses TRBV4-2 with TRBJ2-1, with D perhaps matching TRBD2 (6 bases). Germline V gives CDR1 LGHNA, CDR2 YNFKEQ. This CDR3 has 13 residues. V lost 1 base to trimming and J lost 7 bases, with 8 bases between them.

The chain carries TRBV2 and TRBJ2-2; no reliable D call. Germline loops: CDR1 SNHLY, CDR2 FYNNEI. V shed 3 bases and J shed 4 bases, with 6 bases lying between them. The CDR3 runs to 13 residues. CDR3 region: CASSELPTGELFF. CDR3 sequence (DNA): TGTGCCAGCAGTGAGCTCCCCACCGGGGAGCTGTTTTTT.

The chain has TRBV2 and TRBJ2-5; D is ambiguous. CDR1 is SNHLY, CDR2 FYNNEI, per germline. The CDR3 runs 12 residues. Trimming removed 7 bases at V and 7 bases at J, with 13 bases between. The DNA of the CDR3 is TGTGCCAGCACTGACGGTCGAGGGACCCAGTACTTC. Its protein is CASTDGRGTQYF.

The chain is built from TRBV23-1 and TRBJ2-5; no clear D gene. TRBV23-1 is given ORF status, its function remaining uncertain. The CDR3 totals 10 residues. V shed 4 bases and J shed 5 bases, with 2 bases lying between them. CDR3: CASSPETQYF. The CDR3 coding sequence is TGCGCCAGCAGTCCGGAGACCCAGTACTTC.

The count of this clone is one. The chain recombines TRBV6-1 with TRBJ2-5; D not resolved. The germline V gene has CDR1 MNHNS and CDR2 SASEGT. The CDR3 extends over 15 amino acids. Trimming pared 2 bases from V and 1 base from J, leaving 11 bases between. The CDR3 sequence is CASSERGGSQETQYF. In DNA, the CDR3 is TGTGCCAGCAGTGAACGTGGCGGTTCCCAAGAGACCCAGTACTTC.

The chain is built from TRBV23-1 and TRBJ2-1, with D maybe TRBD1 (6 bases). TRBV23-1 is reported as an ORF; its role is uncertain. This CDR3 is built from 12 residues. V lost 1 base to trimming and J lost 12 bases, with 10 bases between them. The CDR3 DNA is TGCGCCAGCAGTCAATTAGGGACACGGCAGTTCTTC. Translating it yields CASSQLGTRQFF.

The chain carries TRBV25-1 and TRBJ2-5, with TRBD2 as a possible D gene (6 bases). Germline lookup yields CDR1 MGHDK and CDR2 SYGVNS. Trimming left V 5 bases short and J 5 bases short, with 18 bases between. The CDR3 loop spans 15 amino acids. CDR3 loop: CASSPRWRDAETQYF. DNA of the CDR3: TGTGCCAGCAGTCCCCGATGGCGGGACGCTGAGACCCAGTACTTC.

The CDR3 protein is CASSFPAGLYNEQFF. The CDR3 region has the DNA TGTGCCAGCAGCTTTCCAGCGGGCCTCTACAATGAGCAGTTCTTC. The V call is TRBV7-8, the J call TRBJ2-1; D is perhaps TRBD2 (6 bases). Trimming removed 3 bases from V and 3 bases from J, with 12 bases in between. This CDR3 spans 15 amino acids. Germline values: CDR1 SGHVS, CDR2 FQNEAQ.